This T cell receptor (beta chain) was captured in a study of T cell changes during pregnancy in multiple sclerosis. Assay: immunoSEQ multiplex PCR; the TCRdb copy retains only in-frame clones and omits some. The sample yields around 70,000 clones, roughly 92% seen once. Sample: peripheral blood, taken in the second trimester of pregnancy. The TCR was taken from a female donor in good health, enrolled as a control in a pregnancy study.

This CDR3 is CASSRGQGIYEQYF. The DNA of the CDR3 is TGTGCCAGCAGTCGGGGACAGGGGATCTACGAGCAGTACTTC. This chain links TRBV28 with TRBJ2-7, with TRBD1 identical over 10 bases. V gave up 5 bases and J gave up 3 bases; unmatched junction bases: 4. Germline V gives CDR1 MDHEN, CDR2 SYDVKM. The CDR3 runs to 14 residues.